Listed here is a single T cell receptor (beta chain). CDR3 length: 13 amino acids. V shed 8 bases and J shed 2 bases, with 12 bases lying between them. Per the germline V gene, CDR1 is SEHNR and CDR2 is FQNEAQ (reference sequence). The sample is drawn from a study of blood T cell repertoires in COVID-19. Sequenced by immunoSEQ multiplex PCR; TCRdb stores in-frame clones only, minus some. This sample has about 42,000 clones, with approximately 91% found just once. The material sequenced was peripheral blood. The rearrangement joins TRBV7-9 to TRBJ2-5; tentatively, D is TRBD1 (5 bases). The origin of this receptor is a human donor in a cohort sampled during active COVID-19. DNA for the CDR3: TGTGCCAGCTCCCGACAGCCTCAAGAGACCCAGTACTTC. Its translation is CASSRQPQETQYF.